A single sample gave rise to the 27 T cell receptor beta chains below, sequenced in a study of T cells in Graves' hyperthyroidism and ophthalmopathy. It was RNA transcripts that yielded the amplified TCR beta CDR3 regions. TCR CDR3 underwent first-round RT-PCR with the HTBI primer set. Each CDR3 protein is one row after TCRdb ran MiXCR on the multiplex PCR reads. The sample shows 550,000 to 600,000 distinct CDR3 sequences, about 14% of them seen only once. Sample: blood. All receptors derive from a woman aged 18-35 years with Graves' ophthalmopathy.

This clonotype was observed many times. The rearrangement joins TRBV20-1 to TRBJ1-4; unclear D gene. V was cut by 0 bases and J by 0 bases, with 8 bases left in between. This CDR3 contains 15 residues. Germline V gene data show CDR1 as DFQATT and CDR2 as SNEGSKA (reference sequence). The CDR3 DNA reads as TGCAGTGCTAGAGAAGACGGACCAACTAATGAAAAACTGTTTTTT. Protein product: CSAREDGPTNEKLFF.

This clonotype occurred many times. The chain is built from TRBV9 and TRBJ2-7, with TRBD2 identical over 9 bases. CDR1 is SGDLS, CDR2 YYNGEE, per germline. V was pared by 3 bases and J by 7 bases, with 8 bases of the junction left unmatched. The CDR3 consists of 14 residues. In nucleotides, the CDR3 is TGTGCCAGCAGCGCCGCGGGAGGGCGCCGGGAGCAGTACTTC. Encoded protein: CASSAAGGRREQYF.

A remark on this clonotype: Its ends do not fully match the called genes, so a read error is possible. This sequence joins TRBV11-1 and TRBJ2-7; a possible D gene is TRBD2 (6 bases). Germline values: CDR1 SGHAT, CDR2 FQDESV (reference sequence). The length of the CDR3 is 16 residues. The CDR3 nucleotides read TGCGCCAGCAGCTCCTACCTAGCGTCGACCTCCTACGAGCAGTACTTC. Translated, it gives CASSSYLASTSYEQYF.

This clonotype appeared a few times. This chain links TRBV4-1 with TRBJ1-5; a weak D match, TRBD1 (6 bases). Germline V gives CDR1 MGHRA, CDR2 YSYEKL. The CDR3 is made up of 16 amino acids. V gave up 0 bases and J gave up 3 bases, with 12 bases separating them. CDR3 protein: CASSQEGGTLNQPQHF. The CDR3, as DNA: TGCGCCAGCAGCCAAGAGGGGGGGACACTCAATCAGCCCCAGCATTTT.

This clonotype came up a few times. The gene calls are TRBV19 and TRBJ1-5, with D possibly TRBD1 on 6 matching bases. The germline gives CDR1 LNHDA, CDR2 SQIVND (reference sequence). This CDR3 spans 13 amino acids. Deletions cut 8 bases from V and 3 bases from J, with 11 bases between. In DNA, the CDR3 is TGTGCCAGTTCCGACAGGCCCAATCAGCCCCAGCATTTT. It specifies CASSDRPNQPQHF.

This clonotype was detected many times. The DNA for the CDR3 is TGTGCCAGCGGGGCCGTTTCCCCGGGGGGCGAGCAGTTCTTC. The encoded protein is CASGAVSPGGEQFF. The chain joins TRBV27 to TRBJ2-1, with D possibly matching TRBD2 (7 bases). V was cut by 8 bases and J by 10 bases, with 21 bases left in between. From germline, CDR1 is MNHEY and CDR2 SMNVEV (reference sequence). This CDR3 region has 14 residues.

The V gene is TRBV7-6, the J gene TRBJ2-7; 12 bases map to TRBD2. CDR1 and CDR2 (germline): SGHVS, FNYEAQ. This CDR3 has 18 amino acids. Trimming removed 6 bases from V and 1 base from J; junction bases left unmatched: 13. The CDR3 here is CASSSPLAGGPASYEQYF. The DNA for the CDR3 is TGTGCCAGCAGTTCGCCACTAGCGGGAGGACCTGCTTCCTACGAGCAGTACTTC.

J is TRBJ1-5 and V is TRBV19; D gene unclear. Per the germline V gene, CDR1 is LNHDA and CDR2 is SQIVND (reference sequence). The ends were cut back, 4 bases at V and 5 bases at J, with 18 bases in the middle. The CDR3 is 16 residues long. The CDR3 protein is CASSKAPGPGYQPQHF. The CDR3 DNA reads TGTGCCAGTAGTAAGGCCCCAGGACCCGGGTATCAGCCCCAGCATTTT.

This clonotype was observed at least ten times. The gene calls are TRBV4-1 and TRBJ2-7; TRBD2 matches at 11 bases. V shed 1 base, J shed 2 bases, and the junction held 4 bases outside the gene matches. The germline gives CDR1 MGHRA, CDR2 YSYEKL. The CDR3 runs to 16 residues. The CDR3 region is CASSQGPGLAAYEQYF. The CDR3 DNA follows: TGCGCCAGCAGCCAAGGACCGGGACTAGCGGCCTACGAGCAGTACTTC.

V gene TRBV18 combines with J gene TRBJ2-1; maybe TRBD1 (5 bases). V lost 0 bases, J lost 2 bases, and 8 bases lay in between. Germline CDR1 reads KGHSH; CDR2 reads LQKENI. This CDR3 region has 15 residues. The CDR3 DNA reads as TGTGCCAGCTCACCACCAGGGGTGACCTACAATGAGCAGTTCTTC. Translation gives CASSPPGVTYNEQFF.

This clonotype was seen only a few times. The chain recombines TRBV4-1 with TRBJ2-7; maybe TRBD2 (7 bases). The germline V and J ends were trimmed by 1 base and 0 bases, with 10 bases remaining between them. Looked up from germline, CDR1 is MGHRA and CDR2 is YSYEKL. This CDR3 contains 15 residues. CDR3 sequence: CASSQGEGVSYEQYF. In DNA, the CDR3 is TGCGCCAGCAGCCAAGGGGAGGGGGTCTCCTACGAGCAGTACTTC.

This clonotype has just one count. The chain recombines TRBV6-1 with TRBJ1-4, with a weak D call TRBD1 (6 bases). Germline lookup yields CDR1 MNHNS and CDR2 SASEGT. CDR3 size: 13 residues. The ends were cut back, 6 bases at V and 8 bases at J, with 13 bases in the middle. CDR3 nucleotide sequence: TGTGCCAGCAGACAGGGAGAGGTCGAAAAACTGTTTTTT. This codes for CASRQGEVEKLFF.

This clonotype was seen only a few times. The rearrangement uses TRBV3-1 and TRBJ2-5; a possible D gene is TRBD2 (5 bases). This CDR3 has 13 amino acids. Germline CDR1 LGHDT, CDR2 YNNKEL (reference sequence). Trimming cost V 4 bases and J 7 bases, with 13 bases left between them. The CDR3, as DNA: TGTGCCAGCAGCCCTACTAGACCGGGGACCCAGTACTTC. Its protein product is CASSPTRPGTQYF.

This clonotype was counted only a few times. The chain carries TRBV29-1 and TRBJ2-3, with 7 positions matching TRBD1. V gave up 8 bases and J gave up 2 bases; unmatched junction bases: 4. The CDR3 has 12 residues. Per the germline V gene, CDR1 is SQVTM and CDR2 is ANQGSEA. DNA of the CDR3: TGCAGCTTAGGGGGCTTCACAGATACGCAGTATTTT. This sequence encodes CSLGGFTDTQYF.

This clonotype was picked up many times. The chain couples TRBV3-1 to TRBJ2-5, with TRBD2 matching over 9 bases. The CDR3 has 16 residues. Trimming cost V 0 bases and J 4 bases; bases outside gene matches: 6. Germline CDR1 and CDR2: LGHDT and YNNKEL (reference sequence). CDR3 residues: CASSQDTASGTETQYF. The CDR3 DNA is TGTGCCAGCAGCCAAGATACGGCTAGCGGGACAGAGACCCAGTACTTC.

V and J are TRBV7-3 and TRBJ2-7, with unresolved D. CDR3 length equals 15 residues. Germline loops: CDR1 SGHTA, CDR2 FQGTGA. V was shortened by 1 base and J by 2 bases, with 12 bases between the two germline ends. The CDR3 region is CASSLIGNPPYEQYF. CDR3 sequence (DNA): TGTGCCAGCAGCTTAATAGGGAACCCGCCCTACGAGCAGTACTTC.

This clonotype was observed many times. The chain has TRBV30 and TRBJ2-2; D is undetermined. The V and J ends lost 1 base and 7 bases respectively, with 10 bases between them. The CDR3 is 13 amino acids. Germline CDR1 GTSNPN, CDR2 SVGIG (reference sequence). The DNA of the CDR3 is TGTGCCTGGAGTGCCCTGATTGGCGGGGAGCTGTTTTTT. Amino acid sequence: CAWSALIGGELFF.

This clonotype was detected ten times or more. V gene TRBV11-2 combines with J gene TRBJ2-7; 8 bases align to TRBD2. Germline values: CDR1 SGHAT, CDR2 FQNNGV. This CDR3 region has 16 residues. The trim removed 4 bases at V and 4 bases at J, leaving 12 bases unmatched. CDR3 bases: TGTGCCAGCAGCTACCCGTGGAGCGGGAGAATTTACGAGCAGTACTTC. It yields the protein CASSYPWSGRIYEQYF.

This clonotype has just a few counts. V is TRBV7-9 and J is TRBJ1-2; tentatively, D is TRBD1 (5 bases). The CDR3 totals 15 residues. Germline V gene sequence: CDR1 SEHNR, CDR2 FQNEAQ (reference sequence). Trimming left V 4 bases short and J 0 bases short, with 12 bases between. CDR3 loop: CASSSGRNANYGYTF. Written as DNA, the CDR3 is TGTGCCAGCAGCTCGGGACGCAACGCTAACTATGGCTACACCTTC.

This clonotype was counted at least ten times. The genes are TRBV27 and TRBJ1-1; no clear D. CDR3 size: 14 residues. V was clipped by 3 bases and J by 4 bases, with 12 bases between them. Germline V gene lookup returns CDR1 MNHEY and CDR2 SMNVEV (reference sequence). The CDR3 DNA sequence: TGTGCCAGCAGTTTCCGGATGGTGGGCACTGAAGCTTTCTTT. Protein: CASSFRMVGTEAFF.

This clonotype was counted many times. The chain is built from TRBV30 and TRBJ1-4, with D possibly TRBD1 on 6 matching bases. The CDR3 spans 14 residues. V lost 3 bases, J lost 11 bases, and 19 bases lay in between. Germline V gene sequence: CDR1 GTSNPN, CDR2 SVGIG (reference sequence). Written as DNA, the CDR3 is TGTGCCTGGAGGGCACAGGGTGAATCAGGGAAACTGTTTTTT. Translation: CAWRAQGESGKLFF.

There are many counts of this clonotype. The gene calls are TRBV7-2 and TRBJ2-7, with D hard to call. This CDR3 region has 13 residues. Per germline, CDR1 SGHTA and CDR2 FQGNSA. Trimming took 1 base from V and 5 from J, leaving 9 bases between them. The CDR3 loop is CASSLEARDEQYF. The CDR3 nucleotides are TGTGCCAGCAGCTTAGAGGCCAGAGACGAGCAGTACTTC.

This clonotype was found many times. This chain uses TRBV28 with TRBJ1-5; D ambiguous. The CDR3 totals 14 residues. The V and J ends lost 7 bases and 2 bases respectively, with 12 bases between them. Germline CDR1 is MDHEN and CDR2 is SYDVKM. The CDR3 DNA reads TGTGCCAGCACCCCCGGGTGGGGCAATCAGCCCCAGCATTTT. Protein sequence: CASTPGWGNQPQHF.

Details on this clonotype: Given a much more abundant clone one base away, this may be a read error. V usage is TRBV20-1 and J usage is TRBJ2-3; unclear D gene. The CDR3 runs 16 residues. Germline assignment: CDR1 DFQATT and CDR2 SNEGSKA (reference sequence). The CDR3 DNA sequence: TGCAGTGCTAGGGCCCCGGCAGAGACCATCACAGATGCGCAGTATTTT. Its translation: CSARAPAETITDAQYF.

The chain links TRBV19 to TRBJ1-5; no clear D gene. Per the germline V gene, CDR1 is LNHDA and CDR2 is SQIVND (reference sequence). The CDR3 has 15 residues. The V end was cut by 7 bases, the J end by 0 bases, with 13 bases between. CDR3 loop: CASTMVGNSNQPQHF. As DNA, the CDR3 is TGTGCCAGTACCATGGTAGGGAATAGCAATCAGCCCCAGCATTTT. The full variable domain, in which reference TRBV19 and TRBJ1-5 provide the parts outside the CDR3, is DGGITQSPKYLFRKEGQNVTLSCEQNLNHDAMYWYRQDPGQGLRLIYYSQIVNDFQKGDIAEGYSVSREKKESFPLTVTSAQKNPTAFYLCASTMVGNSNQPQHFGDGTRLSIL.

There are many counts of this clonotype. CDR3: CSASSSANFYEQYF. In DNA, the CDR3 is TGCAGTGCCAGCAGCTCGGCAAACTTTTACGAGCAGTACTTC. The chain has TRBV20-1 and TRBJ2-7; D remains unclear. The CDR3 length is 14 residues. Germline V gene data show CDR1 as DFQATT and CDR2 as SNEGSKA (reference sequence). V lost 6 bases to trimming and J lost 4 bases, with 19 bases between them.

This clonotype was seen at least ten times. This chain uses TRBV5-5 with TRBJ2-1; TRBD1 agrees at 10 bases. Germline assignment: CDR1 SGHKS and CDR2 YYEKEE (reference sequence). There are 15 residues in the CDR3. V dropped 0 bases and J dropped 5; count of bases not matched to a gene: 2. The DNA for the CDR3 is TGTGCCAGCAGCTTGGGGGACAGGGGCGACAATGAGCAGTTCTTC. This encodes CASSLGDRGDNEQFF.